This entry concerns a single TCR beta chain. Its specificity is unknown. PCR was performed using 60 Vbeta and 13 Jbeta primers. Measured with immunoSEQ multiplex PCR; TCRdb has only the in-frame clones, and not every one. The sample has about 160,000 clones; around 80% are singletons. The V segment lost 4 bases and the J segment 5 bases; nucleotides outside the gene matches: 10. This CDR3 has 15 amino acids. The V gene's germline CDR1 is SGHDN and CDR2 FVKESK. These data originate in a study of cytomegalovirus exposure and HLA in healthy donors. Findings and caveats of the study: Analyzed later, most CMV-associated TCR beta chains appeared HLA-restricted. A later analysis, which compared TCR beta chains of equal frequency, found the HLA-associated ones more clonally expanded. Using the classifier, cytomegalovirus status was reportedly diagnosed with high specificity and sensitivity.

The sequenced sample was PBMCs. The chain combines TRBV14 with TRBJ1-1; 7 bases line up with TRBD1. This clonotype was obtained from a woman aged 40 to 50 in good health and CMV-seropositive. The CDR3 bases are TGTGCCAGCAGCCCTACCGCAGGGGGTGGTACTGAAGCTTTCTTT. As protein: CASSPTAGGGTEAFF.